The clone carrying this T cell receptor beta chain was seen a handful of times. Its target is unknown. With a much larger clone just one base away, this may be a read error. CDR3 regions were amplified by Arm-PCR using iRepertoire HTBI primers to build TCR beta libraries. TCRdb re-called the multiplex PCR reads through MiXCR, storing one row per CDR3 protein. Here the sample spans roughly 420,000 distinct CDR3 sequences, 16% being singletons. The time point here: newly diagnosed GD, antithyroid drugs for less than 3 months. There was RNA extracted from PBMCs, and the TCR library was made from it. Germline V lookup: CDR1 MDHEN, CDR2 SYDVKM. The V and J ends lost 5 bases and 4 bases, in that order; junction bases with no gene match: 13. The CDR3 totals 16 residues. This sample is part of a study of regulatory T cells in long-lasting Graves disease. The study's findings and limits: New patients shared fewer public clonotypes (about 1,000) than persistent patients did (roughly 2,500).

These same records also appear under a second study, on T cells in Graves' hyperthyroidism and ophthalmopathy. That report adds: Researchers defined stable Graves' hyperthyroidism as no ophthalmopathy progression within 18 months. Ophthalmopathy and stable hyperthyroidism were separated by a 13 V-J model. Median prediction lead before ophthalmopathy onset was 5 to 7.5 months with the model.

The chain combines TRBV28 with TRBJ2-5; 7 bases are shared with TRBD2. The specimen comprised peripheral blood mononuclear cells (PBMCs), sampled at new diagnosis, from a patient treated with antithyroid drugs. The source of this sequence is a woman aged 25 to 39 with Graves disease. CDR3: CASSLVGLVRRETQYF. The CDR3 nucleotides are TGTGCCAGCAGTCTCGTTGGACTAGTCCGGCGAGAGACCCAGTACTTC.